These T cell receptor beta chains were read from a single sample in a study of blood T cell repertoires in COVID-19. The protocol was immunoSEQ multiplex PCR, while the TCRdb copy is restricted to in-frame clones and leaves out a portion. Here the sample spans roughly 250,000 clones, approximately 80% being singletons. The sample was peripheral blood. The origin of the receptors is a woman in her 50s with acute or convalescent COVID-19. CDR3s include the opening cysteine and the closing phenylalanine or tryptophan. D genes are given only for firm matches. Where a row states a size, it is once, few, many or the class of an expanded clone; other rows omit it.

J gene,CDR3 length,V gene,clone size,D gene,CDR3 DNA,CDR3 protein
TRBJ2-1,20,TRBV27,once,TRBD2,TGTGCCAGCAGACGGACTAGCGGGGGACCCCAACGTCTAATCGGTAATGAGCAGTTCTTC,CASRRTSGGPQRLIGNEQFF
TRBJ1-2,15,TRBV3-1/TRBV3-2,.,TRBD1,TGTGCCAGCAGCCATCGGGGGGACAGGGGGCATGGCTACACCTTC,CASSHRGDRGHGYTF
TRBJ2-3,15,TRBV5-4,.,.,TGTGCCAGCAGCTTGGAGTTTTCGGGCCTAGCAGCGCAGTATTTT,CASSLEFSGLAAQYF
TRBJ1-4,14,TRBV28,.,.,TGTGCCAGCAGTTTAGGCGGTGAACGTGAAAAACTGTTTTTT,CASSLGGEREKLFF
TRBJ2-1,15,TRBV6-5,.,.,TGTGCCAGCAGCCAACTACCTAGCTCCTACAATGAGCAGTTCTTC,CASSQLPSSYNEQFF
TRBJ2-3,16,TRBV6-6,.,.,TGTGCCAGCAGTTCCAGGAGCACTAGCTGGGGAGATACGCAGTATTTT,CASSSRSTSWGDTQYF
TRBJ1-1,14,TRBV15,.,.,TGTGCCACCAGCAGAGATTTGGGGAGCACTGAAGCTTTCTTT,CATSRDLGSTEAFF
TRBJ1-2,16,TRBV27,.,.,TGTGCCAGCAGTTTATCACCGGGGGGCGGGAGCTATGGCTACACCTTC,CASSLSPGGGSYGYTF
TRBJ2-7,17,TRBV28,.,TRBD2,TGTGCCAGCAGTCCCTTGCCCGGGGTAGCGGGAGGGTACGAGCAGTACTTC,CASSPLPGVAGGYEQYF
TRBJ1-1,11,TRBV20-1,.,.,TGCAGTGCTAGTCCGCTCAGTGAAGCTTTCTTT,CSASPLSEAFF
TRBJ1-2,20,TRBV9,.,.,TGTGCCAGCAGCGCTAATAGGGGAGGGTTGGGCGGCCGTCCCGGCTATGGCTACACCTTC,CASSANRGGLGGRPGYGYTF
TRBJ2-4,15,TRBV28,.,.,TGTGCCAGCAGTGTCACGGGGGAAACCAAAAACATTCAGTACTTC,CASSVTGETKNIQYF
TRBJ2-1,15,TRBV7-6,.,TRBD2,TGTGCCAGCAGCGTACTAGCGGGAGGGGGGAATGAGCAGTTCTTC,CASSVLAGGGNEQFF
TRBJ2-3,12,TRBV12-5,.,.,TGTGCTAGTGGTCCGGCGGCAGATACGCAGTATTTT,CASGPAADTQYF
TRBJ1-2,13,TRBV18,.,TRBD1,TGTGCCAGCTCACCGGGACAGGGAGATGGCTACACCTTC,CASSPGQGDGYTF
TRBJ2-7,14,TRBV7-2,.,TRBD2,TGTGCCAGCAGCTTAGCGGGACTAGCCTACGAGCAGTACTTC,CASSLAGLAYEQYF
TRBJ2-1,17,TRBV5-1,few,.,TGCGCCAGCAGCTTGGGCGGTAGCGCGAGCTCCTACAATGAGCAGTTCTTC,CASSLGGSASSYNEQFF
TRBJ1-5,16,TRBV15,.,.,TGTGCCACCAGCAGAGATCAGGGGAATAGCAATCAGCCCCAGCATTTT,CATSRDQGNSNQPQHF
TRBJ2-3,15,TRBV19,.,TRBD1,TGTGCCAGTAGTCCCCGTGGACAGGGGGTGGATACGCAGTATTTT,CASSPRGQGVDTQYF
TRBJ1-6,12,TRBV7-2,.,.,TGTGCCAGCAGCTTCTCTTATTCACCCCTCCACTTT,CASSFSYSPLHF
TRBJ2-3,14,TRBV6-5,.,.,TGTGCTACCAGGAAGCCAGGGGCGGCAGATACGCAGTATTTT,CATRKPGAADTQYF
TRBJ1-2,13,TRBV4-1,.,.,TGCGCCAGCAGCCAAGATAGTAACTATGGCTACACCTTC,CASSQDSNYGYTF
TRBJ1-1,15,TRBV14,.,.,TGTGCCAGCAGCCAAGATATTTGGGCGCCGACTGAAGCTTTCTTT,CASSQDIWAPTEAFF
TRBJ2-2,18,TRBV27,.,.,TGTGCCAGCAGTTTTGGTATCGGCGGGGGCCCGAACACCGGGGAGCTGTTTTTT,CASSFGIGGGPNTGELFF
TRBJ1-3,17,TRBV27,once,TRBD1,TGTGCCAGCAGTCCGTGGGTTGACAGGGGCGAAGGAAACACCATATATTTT,CASSPWVDRGEGNTIYF
TRBJ2-1,20,TRBV5-1,.,TRBD2,TGCGCCAGCAGCTTGAATTTGGGACTAGCGGGGGAGGAGTCTTACAATGAGCAGTTCTTC,CASSLNLGLAGEESYNEQFF
TRBJ1-6,15,TRBV16,.,.,TGTGCCAGCAGCCAAGGCCGGGGGTCTAATTCACCCCTCCACTTT,CASSQGRGSNSPLHF
TRBJ2-5,16,TRBV5-1,.,TRBD2,TGCGCCAGCAGCTCATGGCTAGCGGGAGGGCCAGAGACCCAGTACTTC,CASSSWLAGGPETQYF
TRBJ2-3,19,TRBV6-2/TRBV6-3,.,.,TGTGCCAGCAGTTCGACCCTTCCCTTCCGACTAGTCCGCACAGATACGCAGTATTTT,CASSSTLPFRLVRTDTQYF
TRBJ2-1,17,TRBV5-5,.,TRBD2,TGTGCCAGCAGCTTGTTATTCGGACTAGCATCCTACAATGAGCAGTTCTTC,CASSLLFGLASYNEQFF
TRBJ2-3,15,TRBV5-1,.,TRBD2,TGCGCCAGCGGACACGAGACTAGCTCCACAGATACGCAGTATTTT,CASGHETSSTDTQYF
TRBJ1-5,15,TRBV5-1,once,.,TGCGCCAGCAGCCCGGGAAGTGAGAGCAATCAGCCCCAGCATTTT,CASSPGSESNQPQHF
TRBJ2-3,14,TRBV7-2,.,.,TGTGCCAGCAGTCTAGGACATTCCCTTGATACGCAGTATTTT,CASSLGHSLDTQYF
TRBJ2-7,14,TRBV3-1/TRBV3-2,.,.,TGTGCCAGCAGCCGGGCCCCGAGCTCCTACGAGCAGTACTTC,CASSRAPSSYEQYF
TRBJ2-3,15,TRBV4-1,.,.,TGCGCCAGCAGCCCATCCCCCAGTAGCCCAGATACGCAGTATTTT,CASSPSPSSPDTQYF
TRBJ2-7,14,TRBV6-5,.,.,TGTGCCAGCAGTTACTCTGGCACAACCTACGAGCAGTACTTC,CASSYSGTTYEQYF
TRBJ2-2,16,TRBV9,.,TRBD2,TGTGCCAGCAGCGTAGCAAGCGGGGGGGAAACCGGGGAGCTGTTTTTT,CASSVASGGETGELFF
TRBJ2-5,13,TRBV7-2,.,.,TGTGCCAGCAGCTTAGTACAGCAAGAGACCCAGTACTTC,CASSLVQQETQYF
TRBJ2-1,14,TRBV6-6,.,TRBD1,TGTGCCAGCAGTTACGGGGACAGGGAGAATGAGCAGTTCTTC,CASSYGDRENEQFF
TRBJ2-1,15,TRBV18,once,.,TGTGCCAGCTCACCGCCAAGCCTCCGCGGAAATGAGCAGTTCTTC,CASSPPSLRGNEQFF